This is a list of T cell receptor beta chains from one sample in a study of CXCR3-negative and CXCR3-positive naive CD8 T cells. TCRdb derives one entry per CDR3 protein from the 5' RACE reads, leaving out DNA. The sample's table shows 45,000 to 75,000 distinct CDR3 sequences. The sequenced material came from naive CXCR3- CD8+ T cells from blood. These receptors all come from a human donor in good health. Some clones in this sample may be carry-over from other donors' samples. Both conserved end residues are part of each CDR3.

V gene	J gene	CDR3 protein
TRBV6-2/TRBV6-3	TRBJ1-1	CASSDPDSYHTEAFF
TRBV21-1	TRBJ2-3	CASSKGEPLRRDTQYF
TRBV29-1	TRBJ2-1	CSVEGTLAGEYNEQFF
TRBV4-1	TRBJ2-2	CASSFGTQRNGELFF
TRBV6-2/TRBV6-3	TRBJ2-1	CASSYSSLRQEYNEQFF
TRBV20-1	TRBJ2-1	CSAPEVPSSYNEQFF
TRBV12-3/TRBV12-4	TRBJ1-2	CASSLVGTGYGYTF
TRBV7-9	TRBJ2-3	CASSLGGSDTQYF
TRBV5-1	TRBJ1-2	CASSLEASSERGGYGYTF
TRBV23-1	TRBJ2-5	CASSQLPNHTKVCQETQYF
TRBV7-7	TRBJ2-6	CASSPRPGTGGGGANVLTF
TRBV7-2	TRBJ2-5	CASSRAAGETQYF
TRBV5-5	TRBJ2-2	CASSMGLGNTGELFF
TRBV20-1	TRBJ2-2	CSANRNTGELFF
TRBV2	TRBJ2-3	CASSEGTGRSTDTQYF
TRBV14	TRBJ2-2	CASRDDPTGELFF